This TCR beta chain appears in the sequencing data of a study of cytomegalovirus exposure and HLA in healthy donors. The study, taken as a whole, reports: For TCR beta chains, V- and J-gene trimming was later linked to a missense DCLRE1C variant. Cytomegalovirus association was assigned to about 150 TCR beta chains.

V was clipped by 3 bases and J by 2 bases; unmatched bases: 13. The CDR3 length is 19 residues. Per the germline V gene, CDR1 is SGHKS and CDR2 is YYEKEE (reference sequence). As for this clone: Antigen specificity is unknown.

The PCR was carried out with 60 Vbeta primers and 13 Jbeta primers. Using immunoSEQ multiplex PCR, the repertoire was profiled, and TCRdb retains in-frame clones only, with some absent. The table shows under 250,000 clones, with 65% to 85% occurring only once. The TCR was taken from a woman aged 25 to 39 in good health and CMV-seronegative. The V call is TRBV5-5, the J call TRBJ2-6; 8 bases align to TRBD1. The specimen was PBMCs. CDR3 sequence (DNA): TGTGCCAGCAGCTCCCGGACAGGGATCGGTCCGACTGGGGCCAACGTCCTGACTTTC. It yields the protein CASSSRTGIGPTGANVLTF.